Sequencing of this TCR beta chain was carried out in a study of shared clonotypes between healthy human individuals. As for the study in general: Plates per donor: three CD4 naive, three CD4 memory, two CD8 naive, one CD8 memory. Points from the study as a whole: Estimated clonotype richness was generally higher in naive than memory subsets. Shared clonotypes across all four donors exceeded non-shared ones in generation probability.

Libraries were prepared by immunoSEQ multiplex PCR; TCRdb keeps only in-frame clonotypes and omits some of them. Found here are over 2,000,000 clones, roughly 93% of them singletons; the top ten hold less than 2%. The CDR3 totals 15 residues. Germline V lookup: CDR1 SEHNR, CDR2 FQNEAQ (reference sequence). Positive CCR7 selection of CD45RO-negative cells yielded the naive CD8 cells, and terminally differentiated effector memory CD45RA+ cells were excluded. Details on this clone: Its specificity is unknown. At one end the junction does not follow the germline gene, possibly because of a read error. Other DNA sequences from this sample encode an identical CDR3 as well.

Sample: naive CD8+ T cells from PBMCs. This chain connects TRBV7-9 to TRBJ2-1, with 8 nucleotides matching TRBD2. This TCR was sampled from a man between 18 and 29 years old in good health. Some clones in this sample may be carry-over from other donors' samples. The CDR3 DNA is TGTGCCAGCAGCCTAGCCGGGACTAGTGGGAATGAGCAGTTCTTC. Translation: CASSLAGTSGNEQFF. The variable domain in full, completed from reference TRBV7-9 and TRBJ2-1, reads DTGVSQNPRHKITKRGQNVTFRCDPISEHNRLYWYRQTLGQGPEFLTYFQNEAQLEKSRLLSDRFSAERPKGSFSTLEIQRTEQGDSAMYLCASSLAGTSGNEQFFGPGTRLTVL.